This T cell receptor beta chain was captured in a study of vaccination effects on CD4 cells after COVID-19. Sequencing followed a ViraFEST assay step that expanded antigen-specific CD4+ T cells with viral peptide pools. Scientists isolated CD4+ T cells after a roughly 9-day culture period ended. Participants received two doses of either the BNT162b2 or mRNA-1273 vaccine. The table came from immunoSEQ multiplex PCR; TCRdb's copy has only in-frame clones and leaves some out. The table has roughly 41,000 clones, 65% to 75% seen once. CDR3 length: 16 residues. Germline V CDR1 and CDR2: KGHSH, LQKENI. V gave up 0 bases and J gave up 1 base; unmatched junction bases: 2. This clone was detected a few times. Antigen: not known. Other nucleotide sequences in the sample specify the same CDR3.

The sequence derives from a human donor who received a COVID-19 vaccine. The V call is TRBV18, the J call TRBJ2-2; 7 bases are shared with TRBD2. The input for sequencing was CD4+ T cells from PBMCs cultured with HCoV-OC43 spike peptides, taken after COVID-19 vaccination. Subset reported: HCoV-OC43 spike overlapping peptide pool stimulation. The chain's CDR3 is CASSPPTGGNTGELFF. The CDR3 region has the DNA TGTGCCAGCTCACCACCGACGGGGGGGAACACCGGGGAGCTGTTTTTT.